The present T cell receptor (beta chain) was sequenced within a study of blood T cell repertoires in COVID-19. Study at large: Samples taken during acute and convalescent COVID-19 were collected in the United States, Italy and Spain. Sample material is recorded as cDNA or gDNA derived from T cells, B-cell-depleted T cells, or PBMCs.

Under the authors' procedure: Estimation of nucleated cell counts was performed using reference gene primer amplification. Here immunoSEQ multiplex PCR was the method, and the copy in TCRdb shows in-frame clones only, minus some. D and trimming come from the DNA, and the V and J calls and clone size come from that table. This table has around 72,000 clones, about nine tenths appearing once. V lost 6 bases to trimming and J lost 13 bases; unmatched junction nucleotides: 8. The CDR3 extends over 13 amino acids. The germline V gene has CDR1 MNHNY and CDR2 SVGAGI (reference sequence). This receptor was obtained from an older man with active or convalescent COVID-19. This chain connects TRBV6-6 to TRBJ2-1; TRBD1 aligns across 11 bases. The specimen was peripheral blood. CDR3: CASRPRDRGSQFF. The CDR3 bases are TGTGCCAGCAGGCCCCGGGACAGGGGGTCCCAGTTCTTC.